These 30 T cell receptor beta chains were all obtained from the same sample, sequenced in a study of control samples from healthy donors and cancer patients. The repertoire was sequenced with immunoSEQ multiplex PCR; TCRdb's copy has only in-frame clones and lacks some. This sample carries 70,000 or so clones, about 87% of them seen once, and the ten largest clones take over 25%. What was sequenced was blood. These receptors were taken from a man between 50 and 59 years old in good health.

The chain uses TRBV9 and TRBJ2-7, with D possibly matching TRBD2 (5 bases). The ends were cut back, 0 bases at V and 3 bases at J, with 10 bases in the middle. CDR3 length: 14 residues. In germline, CDR1 is SGDLS, CDR2 YYNGEE. The DNA of the CDR3 is TGTGCCAGCAGCGTAGAGCAGCGGAACTACGAGCAGTACTTC. It yields the protein CASSVEQRNYEQYF.

The J gene is TRBJ1-2, the V gene TRBV15; a possible D gene is TRBD1 (5 bases). The CDR3 spans 16 residues. The germline V gene has CDR1 LNHNV and CDR2 YYDKDF (reference sequence). V shed 0 bases and J shed 4 bases, with 15 bases lying between them. The CDR3 loop is CATSRDQGSPFYGYTF. The CDR3 region has the DNA TGTGCCACCAGCAGAGATCAGGGCAGTCCTTTCTATGGCTACACCTTC.

The gene calls are TRBV19 and TRBJ2-7; D may be TRBD1 or TRBD2 (5 bases each). V lost 3 bases and J lost 1, with 10 bases in between. Looked up from germline, CDR1 is LNHDA and CDR2 is SQIVND (reference sequence). This CDR3 spans 14 amino acids. The CDR3 sequence: CASSMAWGSYEQYF. The DNA for the CDR3 is TGTGCCAGTAGTATGGCCTGGGGGTCCTACGAGCAGTACTTC.

This chain joins TRBV5-1 and TRBJ2-7, with unresolved D. V was cut by 2 bases and J by 5 bases, with 5 bases left in between. The germline V gene encodes CDR1 SGHRS and CDR2 YFSETQ. The CDR3 is 11 amino acids. CDR3: CASSLSDEQYF. The CDR3 bases are TGCGCCAGCAGCTTAAGTGACGAGCAGTACTTC.

For the CDR3, the DNA is TGTGCCAGCAGTCGCACCCCCGGGACTAGCGGGGGGGCCAACATTCAGTACTTC. This translates into CASSRTPGTSGGANIQYF. V and J are TRBV6-2 or TRBV6-3 and TRBJ2-4; 16 bases map to TRBD2. The CDR3 contains 18 residues. Looked up from germline, CDR1 is MNHEY and CDR2 is SVGEGT. The trim removed 5 bases at V and 7 bases at J, leaving 11 bases unmatched.

The V call is TRBV28, the J call TRBJ2-5, with 7 nucleotides matching TRBD1. V dropped 1 base and J dropped 3; count of bases not matched to a gene: 2. The CDR3 consists of 14 residues. Germline V gene sequence: CDR1 MDHEN, CDR2 SYDVKM. The CDR3 region has the DNA TGTGCCAGCAGTTTATTCGGGACAGAAGAGACCCAGTACTTC. Protein product: CASSLFGTEETQYF.

In nucleotides, the CDR3 is TGTGCCAGCAGTTGGACAGTGCGAGGCTACACCTTC. It specifies CASSWTVRGYTF. The chain joins TRBV6-6 to TRBJ1-2; the D gene is possibly TRBD1 (6 bases). Germline CDR1 MNHNY, CDR2 SVGAGI (reference sequence). This CDR3 has 12 amino acids. V was shortened by 4 bases and J by 8 bases, with 11 bases between the two germline ends.

This sequence joins TRBV5-1 and TRBJ1-1; D is undetermined. Germline CDR1 SGHRS, CDR2 YFSETQ. This CDR3 contains 15 residues. V shed 0 bases and J shed 0 bases, with 9 bases lying between them. CDR3 residues: CASSLVPGMNTEAFF. CDR3 in DNA: TGCGCCAGCAGCTTGGTTCCGGGGATGAACACTGAAGCTTTCTTT.

V is TRBV21-1 and J is TRBJ1-2; TRBD1 is the table's D call, not checked against the DNA. TRBV21-1 is listed as a pseudogene. The CDR3 contains 15 residues. The CDR3 nucleotides read TGTGCCAGCAGCAAAGCGGGGCAGGGGCGGGCTGGCTACACCTTC. Its protein is CASSKAGQGRAGYTF.

The chain carries TRBV7-3 and TRBJ2-3; weak D call: TRBD1 (6 bases). The germline V and J ends were trimmed by 4 bases and 0 bases, with 8 bases remaining between them. This CDR3 comprises 14 residues. Per the germline V gene, CDR1 is SGHTA and CDR2 is FQGTGA. The chain's CDR3 is CASSWTASTDTQYF. The CDR3 region has the DNA TGTGCCAGCAGCTGGACAGCTAGCACAGATACGCAGTATTTT.

V usage is TRBV11-2 and J usage is TRBJ2-2; 7 nucleotides match TRBD1. The ends lost 8 bases at V and 7 bases at J; junction bases unmatched: 10. This CDR3 is 14 amino acids long. Germline V gene sequence: CDR1 SGHAT, CDR2 FQNNGV. The CDR3 DNA sequence: TGTGCCAGCGGGGGACAGAGGTATTTCGGGGAGCTGTTTTTT. This encodes CASGGQRYFGELFF.

This rearrangement joins TRBV6-5 to TRBJ1-1, with D maybe TRBD1 (5 bases). The CDR3 sequence is 13 residues long. Germline V gives CDR1 MNHEY, CDR2 SVGAGI. V lost 9 bases, J lost 5 bases, and 16 bases lay in between. The CDR3 DNA is TGTGCCAGTCGGGGGACCCTGGCAACTGAAGCTTTCTTT. Its protein is CASRGTLATEAFF.

The V and J genes are TRBV10-3 and TRBJ2-7; 8 bases align to TRBD1. The junction had 5 bases not matched to a gene; V was cut back by 5 bases and J by 2 bases. The CDR3 extends over 14 amino acids. Germline-derived CDR1 and CDR2 are ENHRY and SYGVKD. The CDR3 DNA reads TGTGCCATCAGTACTAAGGACAGGGCCTACGAGCAGTACTTC. Translating gives CAISTKDRAYEQYF.

The chain carries TRBV30 and TRBJ1-2; D is unresolved. This CDR3 spans 12 amino acids. The V end was cut by 1 base, the J end by 12 bases, with 15 bases between. The germline CDR1 and CDR2 sequences are GTSNPN and SVGIG (reference sequence). The CDR3 region is CAWSAYQPPHTF. The CDR3 nucleotides are TGTGCCTGGAGTGCCTATCAGCCACCCCACACCTTC.

This clone was found a few times. V usage is TRBV19 and J usage is TRBJ1-2; a weak D match, TRBD1 (6 bases). The length of the CDR3 is 17 residues. V was clipped by 1 base and J by 1 base, with 16 bases between them. Germline CDR1 reads LNHDA; CDR2 reads SQIVND (reference sequence). Here the CDR3 DNA reads TGTGCCAGTAGTATAGCCGGGGGCCCGGTCCTTAACTATGGCTACACCTTC. It is translated as CASSIAGGPVLNYGYTF. Full variable domain (outside the CDR3, taken from reference TRBV19 and TRBJ1-2): DGGITQSPKYLFRKEGQNVTLSCEQNLNHDAMYWYRQDPGQGLRLIYYSQIVNDFQKGDIAEGYSVSREKKESFPLTVTSAQKNPTAFYLCASSIAGGPVLNYGYTFGSGTRLTVV.

The chain links TRBV18 to TRBJ1-5; D remains unclear. The CDR3 loop spans 15 amino acids. With 2 bases removed from V and 3 bases from J, the gap between germline ends came to 11 bases. Germline V CDR1 and CDR2: KGHSH, LQKENI. CDR3 region: CASSPARVDNQPQHF. The DNA of the CDR3 is TGTGCCAGCTCACCAGCTCGGGTGGACAATCAGCCCCAGCATTTT.

The J gene is TRBJ1-4, the V gene TRBV25-1; a possible D gene is TRBD1 (6 bases). Germline V CDR1 and CDR2: MGHDK, SYGVNS. The CDR3 spans 15 residues. V lost 4 bases to trimming and J lost 7 bases, with 16 bases between them. CDR3 amino acids: CASSAQGLPGEKLFF. The CDR3 DNA sequence: TGTGCCAGCAGTGCACAGGGACTTCCCGGTGAAAAACTGTTTTTT. Combining the CDR3 with reference TRBV25-1 and TRBJ1-4 gives the whole variable domain EADIYQTPRYLVIGTGKKITLECSQTMGHDKMYWYQQDPGMELHLIHYSYGVNSTEKGDLSSESTVSRIRTEHFPLTLESARPSHTSQYLCASSAQGLPGEKLFFGSGTQLSVL.

This clone was seen a single time. This chain connects TRBV30 to TRBJ1-2, with D hard to call. Germline values: CDR1 GTSNPN, CDR2 SVGIG (reference sequence). This CDR3 has 10 residues. The V gene lost 2 bases and the J gene lost 4 bases, with 2 bases spanning the gap. The CDR3 DNA reads TGTGCCTGGAGTTCCTATGGCTACACCTTC. Translating it yields CAWSSYGYTF.

The chain joins TRBV3-1 (or the pseudogene TRBV3-2) to TRBJ2-5, with D possibly TRBD2 on 6 matching bases. The CDR3 contains 14 residues. Trimming shortened V by 0 bases and J by 4 bases, and 9 bases separated the two germline ends. Germline CDR1 reads LGHDT; CDR2 reads YNNKEL (reference sequence). CDR3 residues: CASSQESGPETQYF. The CDR3 DNA sequence: TGTGCCAGCAGCCAAGAAAGCGGGCCAGAGACCCAGTACTTC.

V usage is TRBV18 and J usage is TRBJ2-1, with TRBD2 matching over 7 bases. The ends lost 3 bases at V and 6 bases at J; junction bases unmatched: 11. In germline, CDR1 is KGHSH, CDR2 LQKENI. The CDR3 length is 16 residues. For the CDR3, the DNA is TGTGCCAGCTCACCTCCAGGTGGGAGGGCCTTCAATGAGCAGTTCTTC. It yields the protein CASSPPGGRAFNEQFF.

This chain links TRBV29-1 with TRBJ1-1; unclear D gene. The CDR3 contains 11 residues. Trimming pared 4 bases from V and 10 bases from J, leaving 13 bases between. CDR1 SQVTM and CDR2 ANQGSEA come from the germline V gene. The CDR3 is CSVGFGPGAFF. The DNA of the CDR3 is TGCAGCGTTGGATTCGGCCCCGGAGCTTTCTTT.

A few counts support this clone. The chain recombines TRBV7-8 with TRBJ2-7; D is ambiguous. V gave up 2 bases and J gave up 6 bases, with 11 bases separating them. The CDR3 consists of 13 residues. The germline V gene has CDR1 SGHVS and CDR2 FQNEAQ. The chain's CDR3 is CASSLILGSEQYF. DNA of the CDR3: TGTGCCAGCAGCTTAATTCTGGGAAGCGAGCAGTACTTC. The entire variable domain, with the rest obtained from reference TRBV7-8 and TRBJ2-7, is as follows: GAGVSQSPRYKVAKRGQDVALRCDPISGHVSLFWYQQALGQGPEFLTYFQNEAQLDKSGLPSDRFFAERPEGSVSTLKIQRTQQEDSAVYLCASSLILGSEQYFGPGTRLTVT.

This chain connects TRBV6-5 to TRBJ2-3; no definite D call. The germline gives CDR1 MNHEY, CDR2 SVGAGI. The CDR3 totals 11 residues. V was pared by 11 bases and J by 2 bases, with 8 bases between. The CDR3 sequence: CAGGYTDTQYF. The DNA of the CDR3 is TGTGCCGGCGGATACACAGATACGCAGTATTTT.

This sequence joins TRBV11-2 and TRBJ2-5, with D possibly matching TRBD2 (6 bases). Trimming took off 5 bases at V and 5 bases at J, with 18 bases between the two ends. This CDR3 comprises 15 residues. CDR1 is SGHAT and CDR2 is FQNNGV in the germline V gene. The CDR3 region is CASSGMGGGQETQYF. In DNA form, the CDR3 reads TGTGCCAGCAGCGGGATGGGAGGCGGTCAGGAGACCCAGTACTTC.

V gene TRBV28 combines with J gene TRBJ2-3, with a tentative D call TRBD2 (5 bases). Per germline, CDR1 MDHEN and CDR2 SYDVKM. V was trimmed by 4 bases and J by 3 bases, leaving 14 bases between them. CDR3 size: 15 residues. The CDR3 is CASSSFRTDTDTQYF. CDR3 DNA sequence: TGTGCCAGCAGTTCCTTCAGGACTGATACAGATACGCAGTATTTT.

CDR3 DNA sequence: TGTGCCAGCAGTGAAGATCCGGGTCTAGGGAGGAGCTACACCTTC. This sequence encodes CASSEDPGLGRSYTF. The J gene is TRBJ1-2, the V gene TRBV6-1; D call uncertain. Germline lookup yields CDR1 MNHNS and CDR2 SASEGT. V dropped 1 base and J dropped 9 bases, with 18 bases sitting between them. The length of the CDR3 is 15 residues.

The chain has TRBV21-1 and TRBJ2-7; the table names TRBD2, a call not compared with the DNA. TRBV21-1 is an annotated pseudogene. CDR3 length equals 14 residues. The CDR3 nucleotides are TGTGCCAACAGCAAATTCCCTCCGGGAGTCGAGCAGTACTTC. This gives the protein CANSKFPPGVEQYF.

The V call is TRBV3-1 (or the pseudogene TRBV3-2), the J call TRBJ1-5, with a tentative D call TRBD1 (6 bases). Deletions cut 3 bases from V and 6 bases from J, with 24 bases between. Looked up from germline, CDR1 is LGHDT and CDR2 is YNNKEL (reference sequence). This CDR3 has 18 residues. Here the CDR3 reads CASSQQGIGKGRSQPQHF. In nucleotides, the CDR3 is TGTGCCAGCAGCCAGCAGGGGATCGGAAAAGGGAGAAGTCAGCCCCAGCATTTT.

The V gene is TRBV30, the J gene TRBJ1-1, with D possibly matching TRBD1 (5 bases). V lost 2 bases and J 0 bases, leaving 13 bases between the germline ends. Looked up from germline, CDR1 is GTSNPN and CDR2 is SVGIG (reference sequence). The CDR3 contains 15 residues. The CDR3 spells CAWSTTGTVNTEAFF. The CDR3 DNA sequence: TGTGCCTGGAGTACGACCGGGACGGTGAACACTGAAGCTTTCTTT.

The chain carries TRBV24-1 and TRBJ2-1; TRBD2 might be the D (5 bases). Trimming pared 4 bases from V and 1 base from J, leaving 10 bases between. This CDR3 comprises 15 residues. From germline, CDR1 is KGHDR and CDR2 SFDVKD. CDR3 protein: CATSDRTGSYNEQFF. CDR3 nucleotides: TGTGCCACCAGTGACCGGACTGGGTCCTACAATGAGCAGTTCTTC.